The TCR beta chain described here comes from a study of cytomegalovirus exposure and HLA in healthy donors. The overall study: The roughly 130 validation repertoires, a later analysis reported, used the same platform as the approximately 730 repertoires from the first cohort.

This clone has only one observation. The antigen is undetermined. Germline-derived CDR1 and CDR2 are MDHEN and SYDVKM. Losses at the gene ends were 3 bases for V and 12 bases for J; bases not matched to a gene: 7. The CDR3 covers 13 residues. General study results and limits: The study listed under 200 cytomegalovirus-associated TCR beta chains. In the approximately 120 validation repertoires, a later analysis found that first-cohort TCR clusters tended to co-occur.

Profiled with immunoSEQ multiplex PCR; TCRdb holds only in-frame clones, not every one. The table records around 250,000 clones, around 90% of them present only once. The sequenced sample consisted of PBMCs. The genes are TRBV28 and TRBJ1-4; 7 bases agree with TRBD1. The receptor was derived from a woman in her late teens or twenties in good health and CMV-seronegative. The CDR3 DNA sequence: TGTGCCAGCAGTTTTTACGACAGGGTGGAACTGTTTTTT. This codes for CASSFYDRVELFF.